The 7 T cell receptor beta chains reported below all come from one sample, sequenced in a study of shared clonotypes between healthy human individuals. Here immunoSEQ multiplex PCR was the method, and the copy in TCRdb shows in-frame clones only, minus some. The table includes under 2.5 million clones, 85% to 95% detected once. What was sequenced was naive CD4+ T cells from PBMCs. The subset denotes: CD45RA+ positively selected. Source of these receptors: a young man in good health. Some clones in this sample may be carry-over from other donors' samples.

In regard to this clone: The same CDR3 can be traced to other DNA sequences in this sample. The V and J genes are TRBV18 and TRBJ2-1; TRBD2 matches at 8 bases. Germline CDR1 is KGHSH and CDR2 is LQKENI. This CDR3 region has 17 residues. The V segment lost 3 bases and the J segment 1 base; nucleotides outside the gene matches: 8. CDR3 bases: TGTGCCAGCTCACCTACTACTAGCGGCTCATCCTACAATGAGCAGTTCTTC. It translates to CASSPTTSGSSYNEQFF.

This chain joins TRBV4-3 and TRBJ1-2; D call uncertain. V was cut by 0 bases and J by 6 bases, with 17 bases left in between. Germline V gene sequence: CDR1 LGHNA, CDR2 YSLEER. The CDR3 contains 16 residues. Here the CDR3 reads CASSQDIDTWADGYTF. The CDR3 DNA is TGCGCCAGCAGCCAAGATATCGACACCTGGGCGGATGGCTACACCTTC.

The rearrangement links TRBV5-1 to TRBJ2-7, with TRBD2 matching over 14 bases. The trim removed 0 bases at V and 7 bases at J, leaving 6 bases unmatched. Germline V lookup: CDR1 SGHRS, CDR2 YFSETQ. The CDR3 contains 16 residues. The CDR3 nucleotides are TGCGCCAGCAGCTTGGTGACGGGACTAGCGGGAGTAGAGCAGTACTTC. Protein product: CASSLVTGLAGVEQYF.

V and J are TRBV6-6 and TRBJ1-1; TRBD1 agrees at 8 bases. V dropped 6 bases and J dropped 6; count of bases not matched to a gene: 9. The length of the CDR3 is 14 residues. Germline V gene sequence: CDR1 MNHNY, CDR2 SVGAGI (reference sequence). The CDR3 DNA sequence: TGTGCCAGCAGGCTACTCAGGGGGCAGGCTGAAGCTTTCTTT. This encodes CASRLLRGQAEAFF.

Here the CDR3 reads CASSFGAEAFF. In DNA, the CDR3 is TGTGCCAGCAGTTTCGGGGCTGAAGCTTTCTTT. V is TRBV6-5 and J is TRBJ1-1; D is ambiguous. Between the trimmed V and J ends, which lost 4 bases and 6 bases, there was a span of 6 bases. CDR1 is MNHEY, CDR2 SVGAGI, per germline. This CDR3 is built from 11 residues.

The V call is TRBV28, the J call TRBJ1-2, with unresolved D. CDR1 MDHEN and CDR2 SYDVKM come from the germline V gene. Trimming removed 6 bases at V and 7 bases at J, with 15 bases between. The CDR3 sequence is 13 residues long. CDR3 protein: CASSSIRDFGYTF. DNA for the CDR3: TGTGCCAGCAGCTCGATTCGGGATTTTGGCTACACCTTC.

Turning to this clone: Other DNA sequences in this sample translate to the same CDR3. The chain joins TRBV28 to TRBJ1-2, with 10 bases fitting TRBD1. CDR3 length equals 15 residues. V was clipped by 5 bases and J by 4 bases; unmatched bases: 7. Germline values: CDR1 MDHEN, CDR2 SYDVKM. CDR3 sequence (DNA): TGTGCCAGCAGTACTGGGACAGGGGTCTTCTATGGCTACACCTTC. It is translated as CASSTGTGVFYGYTF.